Listed here are 31 T cell receptor beta chains from one sample, sequenced in a study of T cells in Graves' hyperthyroidism and ophthalmopathy. Amplification of TCR beta CDR3 regions used RNA as the template. The HTBI primer set drove a first-round RT-PCR of the TCR CDR3. Each CDR3 protein gets one entry after TCRdb re-called the multiplex PCR reads with MiXCR. The sample lists under 450,000 distinct CDR3 sequences, about 18% seen once, with around 35% in the top ten. Source material: blood. These receptors were collected from a woman younger than 45 with Graves' hyperthyroidism that later progressed to Graves' ophthalmopathy.

The rearrangement uses TRBV11-2 and TRBJ2-7; D may match TRBD1 or TRBD2 (6 bases each). Trimming left V 4 bases short and J 7 bases short, with 14 bases between. Per germline, CDR1 SGHAT and CDR2 FQNNGV. CDR3 length: 13 residues. The CDR3 region has the DNA TGTGCCAGCAGCTCAACGGGGGCGCGAGAGCAGTACTTC. This codes for CASSSTGAREQYF.

There are many counts of this clonotype. Here the CDR3 reads CASSLVGFGDTQYF. CDR3 nucleotides: TGTGCCAGCAGCTTAGTCGGATTTGGAGATACGCAGTATTTT. This rearrangement joins TRBV7-2 to TRBJ2-3; D not certain. CDR3 length: 14 residues. Germline V gene sequence: CDR1 SGHTA, CDR2 FQGNSA. Deletions cut 1 base from V and 5 bases from J, with 10 bases between.

This clonotype was counted ten times or more. This chain links TRBV20-1 with TRBJ1-2, with 7 bases identical to TRBD1. Germline assignment: CDR1 DFQATT and CDR2 SNEGSKA (reference sequence). V gave up 3 bases and J gave up 6 bases; unmatched junction bases: 10. This CDR3 region has 14 residues. CDR3 sequence reads: CSASPPGQGDGYTF. The CDR3, as DNA: TGCAGTGCTAGCCCCCCGGGCCAGGGGGATGGCTACACCTTC.

This clonotype was recorded many times. The chain joins TRBV27 to TRBJ2-3; D not resolved. With 5 bases removed from V and 0 bases from J, the gap between germline ends came to 18 bases. Germline CDR1 is MNHEY and CDR2 is SMNVEV (reference sequence). The CDR3 consists of 17 residues. The CDR3 bases are TGTGCCAGCAGTCTCCGCCAGAGAATACCTAGCACAGATACGCAGTATTTT. Its translation: CASSLRQRIPSTDTQYF.

At least ten counts were recorded for this clonotype. The chain uses TRBV11-2 and TRBJ2-5; D gene unclear. The CDR3 loop spans 14 amino acids. V lost 6 bases to trimming and J lost 3 bases, with 14 bases between them. Germline values: CDR1 SGHAT, CDR2 FQNNGV. The CDR3 DNA is TGTGCCAGCAGGCCGGTAACTGGGAAAGAGACCCAGTACTTC. Amino acids: CASRPVTGKETQYF.

The table lists this clonotype with many counts. The rearrangement links TRBV6-1 to TRBJ1-1; weak D call: TRBD1 (5 bases). The CDR3 length is 15 residues. V was clipped by 6 bases and J by 4 bases, with 18 bases between them. Germline CDR1 reads MNHNS; CDR2 reads SASEGT. CDR3 in DNA: TGTGCCAGCAGGAATTCCAGGGTATACAGCACTGAAGCTTTCTTT. Protein: CASRNSRVYSTEAFF.

This clonotype was counted at least ten times. The chain carries TRBV24-1 and TRBJ2-2; D assignment may be TRBD1 or TRBD2 (6 bases each). Germline V gene lookup returns CDR1 KGHDR and CDR2 SFDVKD. This CDR3 has 17 amino acids. The ends were cut back, 1 base at V and 2 bases at J, with 13 bases in the middle. The CDR3 DNA follows: TGTGCCACCAGTGATTTCGGGGGCCGGGGCAACACCGGGGAGCTGTTTTTT. Its translation is CATSDFGGRGNTGELFF.

The V gene is TRBV4-1, the J gene TRBJ2-5; TRBD2 aligns across 7 bases. The germline gives CDR1 MGHRA, CDR2 YSYEKL. The CDR3 length is 15 residues. V gave up 3 bases and J gave up 5 bases; unmatched junction bases: 9. This chain's CDR3 is CASSQNSGLVETQYF. CDR3 nucleotide sequence: TGCGCCAGCAGCCAGAATAGCGGGCTTGTGGAGACCCAGTACTTC.

This clonotype was seen only a few times. V and J are TRBV7-9 and TRBJ1-1; TRBD1 matches at 7 bases. The trim removed 5 bases at V and 0 bases at J, leaving 15 bases unmatched. The CDR3 runs to 18 residues. Germline V lookup: CDR1 SEHNR, CDR2 FQNEAQ (reference sequence). The CDR3 spells CASSARKTGEVMNTEAFF. In DNA form, the CDR3 reads TGTGCCAGCAGCGCAAGGAAAACAGGGGAGGTGATGAACACTGAAGCTTTCTTT.

The sample holds a few counts of this clonotype. The chain carries TRBV27 and TRBJ2-1, with TRBD1 matching 12 bases. CDR1 and CDR2 (germline): MNHEY, SMNVEV (reference sequence). J lost 6 bases, V lost 8 bases, and 5 bases had no gene match. The CDR3 loop spans 14 amino acids. This CDR3 reads CASSGTGGLNEQFF. The CDR3 nucleotides read TGTGCCAGCTCAGGGACAGGGGGCCTCAATGAGCAGTTCTTC.

There are many counts of this clonotype. The rearrangement uses TRBV6-6 and TRBJ2-2; D unclear. This CDR3 region has 14 residues. Per germline, CDR1 MNHNY and CDR2 SVGAGI (reference sequence). Trimming removed 0 bases at V and 5 bases at J, with 7 bases between. The CDR3 loop reads CASSYSRRTGELFF. CDR3 nucleotide sequence: TGTGCCAGCAGTTACTCGAGGCGGACCGGGGAGCTGTTTTTT.

This clonotype appeared many times. V usage is TRBV12-3 or TRBV12-4 and J usage is TRBJ2-1; the match to TRBD1 covers 10 bases. The CDR3 extends over 14 amino acids. The V segment lost 6 bases and the J segment 4 bases; nucleotides outside the gene matches: 3. CDR3 protein: CASRPGQGYNEQFF. The CDR3 nucleotides are TGTGCCAGCAGACCGGGACAGGGGTACAATGAGCAGTTCTTC.

This sequence joins TRBV20-1 and TRBJ2-7; 12 bases align to TRBD2. Germline V lookup: CDR1 DFQATT, CDR2 SNEGSKA (reference sequence). The CDR3 extends over 15 amino acids. The J segment lost 2 bases and the V segment lost 6 bases, leaving 8 bases of the junction unmatched. Here the CDR3 reads CSAETSGGTTYEQYF. DNA of the CDR3: TGCAGTGCGGAGACTAGCGGGGGTACAACCTACGAGCAGTACTTC.

Many counts were recorded for this clonotype. J is TRBJ2-7 and V is TRBV28; D is possibly TRBD1 (6 bases). The CDR3 is 12 amino acids. The V gene lost 8 bases and the J gene lost 1 base, with 9 bases spanning the gap. The germline V gene has CDR1 MDHEN and CDR2 SYDVKM. CDR3 in amino acids: CASRDISYEQYF. Here the CDR3 DNA reads TGTGCCAGCCGGGACATATCCTACGAGCAGTACTTC.

The chain is built from TRBV12-3 or TRBV12-4 and TRBJ1-6, with a tentative D call TRBD1 (6 bases). CDR3 length: 14 amino acids. V lost 7 bases and J 8 bases, leaving 15 bases between the germline ends. DNA for the CDR3: TGTGCCAGCACCCCGGGACACGGATATTCACCCCTCCACTTT. Residues: CASTPGHGYSPLHF.

The table lists this clonotype with many counts. V is TRBV5-1 and J is TRBJ2-1; 7 bases line up with TRBD1. Germline trimming cut 8 bases from V and 3 bases from J; bases unmatched to any gene: 2. Germline values: CDR1 SGHRS, CDR2 YFSETQ. The CDR3 loop spans 12 amino acids. The DNA of the CDR3 is TGCGCCAGTACAGGGGTCTACAATGAGCAGTTCTTC. This sequence encodes CASTGVYNEQFF.

In this sample, this clonotype turned up many times. This chain uses TRBV2 with TRBJ2-7; possible D gene TRBD1, 6 bases. This CDR3 comprises 13 residues. Germline lookup yields CDR1 SNHLY and CDR2 FYNNEI. Trimming shortened V by 4 bases and J by 0 bases, and 7 bases separated the two germline ends. The CDR3 spells CASSGQVSYEQYF. In DNA, the CDR3 is TGTGCCAGCAGTGGACAGGTCTCCTACGAGCAGTACTTC. Full variable domain (rest looked up from reference TRBV2 and TRBJ2-7): EPEVTQTPSHQVTQMGQEVILRCVPISNHLYFYWYRQILGQKVEFLVSFYNNEISEKSEIFDDQFSVERPDGSNFTLKIRSTKLEDSAMYFCASSGQVSYEQYFGPGTRLTVT.

This clonotype was counted only a few times. The CDR3 region has the DNA TGTGCCAGCAGTTTTTTTAGAGGGGGCTCCTACGAGCAGTACTTC. Protein product: CASSFFRGGSYEQYF. The V gene is TRBV27, the J gene TRBJ2-7; a possible D gene is TRBD1 (6 bases). This CDR3 contains 15 residues. Looked up from germline, CDR1 is MNHEY and CDR2 is SMNVEV (reference sequence). The V end was cut by 3 bases, the J end by 0 bases, with 12 bases between.

This clonotype was observed a few times. The chain employs TRBV28 and TRBJ2-7; 12 bases map to TRBD2. Trimming cost V 3 bases and J 3 bases; bases outside gene matches: 15. The CDR3 is 19 amino acids. Per the germline V gene, CDR1 is MDHEN and CDR2 is SYDVKM. CDR3 protein: CASSFPMDRGLAGHYEQYF. CDR3 in DNA: TGTGCCAGCAGTTTCCCCATGGACAGGGGACTAGCGGGTCACTACGAGCAGTACTTC.

This clonotype was counted at least ten times. The chain links TRBV20-1 to TRBJ2-5, with 7 positions matching TRBD1. V trimming: 3 bases; J trimming: 1 base; junction bases outside the gene matches: 5. In germline, CDR1 is DFQATT, CDR2 SNEGSKA (reference sequence). The CDR3 runs 14 residues. CDR3 residues: CSASSGQAQETQYF. The CDR3 nucleotides read TGCAGTGCTAGTTCCGGACAGGCCCAAGAGACCCAGTACTTC.

This clonotype was found many times. V usage is TRBV7-9 and J usage is TRBJ2-1; the D is unclear. CDR1 is SEHNR and CDR2 is FQNEAQ in the germline V gene (reference sequence). The V and J ends lost 3 bases and 5 bases respectively, with 8 bases between them. The CDR3 has 13 residues. The CDR3 DNA is TGTGCCAGCAGCTTGTCCTTGGACAATGAGCAGTTCTTC. The encoded protein is CASSLSLDNEQFF.

This clonotype was recorded at least ten times. The rearrangement links TRBV19 to TRBJ1-2, with unresolved D. The CDR3 runs 17 residues. The germline CDR1 and CDR2 sequences are LNHDA and SQIVND (reference sequence). V was trimmed by 3 bases and J by 7 bases, leaving 24 bases between them. CDR3: CASSMLEGFGMSSGYTF. In DNA, the CDR3 is TGTGCCAGTAGTATGTTGGAGGGATTTGGGATGTCGAGTGGCTACACCTTC.

This clonotype was detected only a few times. CDR3 in amino acids: CASSSGAGNQPQHF. The CDR3 DNA reads TGTGCCAGCAGTAGCGGGGCTGGCAATCAGCCCCAGCATTTT. The chain couples TRBV27 to TRBJ1-5; possibly TRBD1 for D (5 bases). Germline V gene data show CDR1 as MNHEY and CDR2 as SMNVEV (reference sequence). This CDR3 contains 14 residues. V lost 5 bases to trimming and J lost 2 bases, with 10 bases between them.

Many counts were recorded for this clonotype. The rearrangement links TRBV27 to TRBJ1-4; D gene ambiguous. CDR1 is MNHEY, CDR2 SMNVEV, per germline (reference sequence). Trimming cost V 6 bases and J 5 bases, with 13 bases left between them. The length of the CDR3 is 14 residues. This CDR3 reads CASREDGTNEKLFF. DNA of the CDR3: TGTGCCAGCAGAGAGGACGGTACCAATGAAAAACTGTTTTTT.

The rearrangement uses TRBV7-8 and TRBJ1-1; D is perhaps TRBD1 (6 bases). The germline V gene encodes CDR1 SGHVS and CDR2 FQNEAQ. The length of the CDR3 is 13 residues. With 6 bases removed from V and 0 bases from J, the gap between germline ends came to 8 bases. This chain's CDR3 is CASRQGVNTEAFF. The DNA of the CDR3 is TGTGCCAGCAGACAGGGAGTGAACACTGAAGCTTTCTTT.

This clonotype was seen at least ten times. This chain joins TRBV2 and TRBJ2-5; 7 bases match TRBD1. Germline values: CDR1 SNHLY, CDR2 FYNNEI. The CDR3 runs to 14 residues. The V and J ends lost 5 bases and 0 bases, in that order; junction bases with no gene match: 3. This chain's CDR3 is CASSWDRDQETQYF. In DNA, the CDR3 is TGTGCCAGCAGTTGGGACAGAGACCAAGAGACCCAGTACTTC. The full variable domain, with the rest looked up from reference TRBV2 and TRBJ2-5, is EPEVTQTPSHQVTQMGQEVILRCVPISNHLYFYWYRQILGQKVEFLVSFYNNEISEKSEIFDDQFSVERPDGSNFTLKIRSTKLEDSAMYFCASSWDRDQETQYFGPGTRLLVL.

V usage is TRBV19 and J usage is TRBJ1-2; D is possibly TRBD1 (5 bases). Trimming stripped 6 bases from V and 4 bases from J, with 15 bases between. The CDR3 sequence is 14 residues long. Germline values: CDR1 LNHDA, CDR2 SQIVND (reference sequence). The CDR3 loop reads CASSPAGWSYGYTF. The DNA for the CDR3 is TGTGCCAGTAGCCCCGCAGGGTGGTCCTATGGCTACACCTTC.

This chain links TRBV28 with TRBJ2-2, with D perhaps given as TRBD1 or TRBD2 (5 bases each). This CDR3 contains 15 residues. V was pared by 6 bases and J by 6 bases, with 17 bases between. Germline V gene lookup returns CDR1 MDHEN and CDR2 SYDVKM. This CDR3 is CASSLGEGFPGELFF. CDR3 nucleotide sequence: TGTGCCAGCAGCTTGGGAGAGGGGTTTCCCGGGGAGCTGTTTTTT.

This chain links TRBV7-9 with TRBJ1-4, with 7 bases aligning to TRBD1. J was trimmed by 8 bases and V by 5 bases; bases with no gene match: 5. The CDR3 loop spans 13 amino acids. The germline gives CDR1 SEHNR, CDR2 FQNEAQ (reference sequence). CDR3 coding DNA: TGTGCCAGCAGCGGGACAGCGGGAGAAAAACTGTTTTTT. The encoded protein is CASSGTAGEKLFF.

The chain is built from TRBV5-1 and TRBJ2-1; D is undetermined. The germline CDR1 and CDR2 sequences are SGHRS and YFSETQ. This CDR3 is built from 13 residues. Trimming cost V 2 bases and J 9 bases, with 12 bases left between them. The chain's CDR3 is CASSLGLISEQFF. Here the CDR3 DNA reads TGCGCCAGCAGCTTAGGCCTAATCAGTGAGCAGTTCTTC.

The sample holds many counts of this clonotype. The V gene is TRBV6-1, the J gene TRBJ1-2; TRBD1 matches 10 bases. CDR3 length equals 16 residues. Trimming cost V 4 bases and J 6 bases; bases outside gene matches: 11. Germline lookup yields CDR1 MNHNS and CDR2 SASEGT. CDR3 in DNA: TGTGCCAGCAGTGTCATAGGGGGGACAGGGGTCGATGGCTACACCTTC. It translates to CASSVIGGTGVDGYTF.